This TCR beta chain was obtained from a study of T cell repertoires in cytomegalovirus infection. One entry per CDR3 protein, called by TCRdb with MiXCR from the reads. Among hundreds of thousands of distinct CDR3 sequences listed, 20% to 30% were seen once. V was clipped by 11 bases and J by 1 base, with 11 bases between them. The germline V gene has CDR1 SEHNR and CDR2 FQNEAQ (reference sequence). The CDR3 totals 13 residues. The clonotype was recovered from a human donor in good health (CMV status not recorded). Some clones in this sample may be carry-over from other donors' samples. The sequencing sample was made of CD8+ T cells from PBMCs. The rearrangement links TRBV7-9 to TRBJ2-2; D is undetermined. DNA of the CDR3: TGTGCCCACGGGCAGGTGAACACCGGGGAGCTGTTTTTT. Translation gives CAHGQVNTGELFF.